A single T cell receptor beta chain is shown here with its context. One junction end does not reproduce the germline sequence, and a read error may be involved. This entry belongs to a study of T cells in Graves' hyperthyroidism and ophthalmopathy. Per the germline V gene, CDR1 is MNHEY and CDR2 is SVGEGT. This CDR3 is 13 amino acids long. The study based diagnoses on clinical symptoms, serum thyroxine and TRAb, thyroid ultrasound and orbital computed tomography. RNA transcripts yielded amplified TCR beta CDR3 regions. The HTBI primer set was used in a first-round RT-PCR of the TCR CDR3. TCRdb re-analysed the multiplex PCR reads in MiXCR, keeping a single row per CDR3 protein. The table has roughly 380,000 distinct CDR3 sequences, around 18% seen once.

The chain couples TRBV6-2 or TRBV6-3 to TRBJ2-7; D is uncertain. This sequence was found in a woman aged 40 to 50 with Graves' ophthalmopathy. Sample: blood. The CDR3 sequence: CASNYGQAYEQYF. The CDR3 nucleotides are TGTGCCAGCAATTACGGGCAGGCCTACGAGCAGTACTTC.